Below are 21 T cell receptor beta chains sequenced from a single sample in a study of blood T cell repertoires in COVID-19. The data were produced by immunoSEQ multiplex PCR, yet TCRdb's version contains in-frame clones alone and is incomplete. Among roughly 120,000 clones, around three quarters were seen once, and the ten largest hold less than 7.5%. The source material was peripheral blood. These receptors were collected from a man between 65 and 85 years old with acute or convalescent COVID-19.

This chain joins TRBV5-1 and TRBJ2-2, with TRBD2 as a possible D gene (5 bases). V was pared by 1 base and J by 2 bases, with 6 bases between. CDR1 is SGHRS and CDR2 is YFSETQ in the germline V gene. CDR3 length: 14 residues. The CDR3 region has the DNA TGCGCCAGCAGCTTGAGGACTAACACCGGGGAGCTGTTTTTT. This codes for CASSLRTNTGELFF.

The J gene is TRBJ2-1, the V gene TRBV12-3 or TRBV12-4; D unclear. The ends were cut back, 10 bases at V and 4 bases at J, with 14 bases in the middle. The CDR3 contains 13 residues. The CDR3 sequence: CANRLGRYNEQFF. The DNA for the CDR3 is TGTGCCAACCGGCTGGGCAGATACAATGAGCAGTTCTTC.

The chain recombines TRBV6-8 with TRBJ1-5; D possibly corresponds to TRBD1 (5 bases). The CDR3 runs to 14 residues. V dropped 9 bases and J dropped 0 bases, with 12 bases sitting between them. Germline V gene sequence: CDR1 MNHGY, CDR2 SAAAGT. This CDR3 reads CARRDSNSNQPQHF. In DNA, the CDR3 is TGTGCCAGAAGAGACAGCAATAGCAATCAGCCCCAGCATTTT.

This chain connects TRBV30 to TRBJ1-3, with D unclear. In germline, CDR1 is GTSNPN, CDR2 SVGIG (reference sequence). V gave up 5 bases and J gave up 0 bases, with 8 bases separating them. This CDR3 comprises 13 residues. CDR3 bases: TGTGCCTGGGCCCGGGTCTCTGGAAACACCATATATTTT. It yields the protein CAWARVSGNTIYF. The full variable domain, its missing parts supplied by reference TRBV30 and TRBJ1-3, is SQTIHQWPATLVQPVGSPLSLECTVEGTSNPNLYWYRQAAGRGLQLLFYSVGIGQISSEVPQNLSASRPQDRQFILSSKKLLLSDSGFYLCAWARVSGNTIYFGEGSWLTVV.

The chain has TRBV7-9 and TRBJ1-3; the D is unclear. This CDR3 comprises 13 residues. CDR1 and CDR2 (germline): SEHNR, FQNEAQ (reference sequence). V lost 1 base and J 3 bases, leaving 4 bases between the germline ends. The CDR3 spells CASSLDSGNTIYF. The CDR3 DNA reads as TGTGCCAGCAGCTTAGACAGTGGAAACACCATATATTTT.

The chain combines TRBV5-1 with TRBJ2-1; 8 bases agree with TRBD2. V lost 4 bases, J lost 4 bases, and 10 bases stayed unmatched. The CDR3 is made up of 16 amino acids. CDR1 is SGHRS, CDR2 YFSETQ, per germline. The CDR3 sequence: CASSPAAGGYYNEQFF. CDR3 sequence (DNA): TGCGCCAGCAGCCCCGCCGCGGGAGGTTATTACAATGAGCAGTTCTTC.

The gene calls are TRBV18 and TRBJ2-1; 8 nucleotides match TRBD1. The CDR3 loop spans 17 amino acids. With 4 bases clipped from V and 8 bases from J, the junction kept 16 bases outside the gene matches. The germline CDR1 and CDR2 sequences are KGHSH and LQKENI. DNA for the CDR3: TGTGCCAGCTCACGGGCTCTTCCAGGGGGCCCAATGGATGAGCAGTTCTTC. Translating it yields CASSRALPGGPMDEQFF.

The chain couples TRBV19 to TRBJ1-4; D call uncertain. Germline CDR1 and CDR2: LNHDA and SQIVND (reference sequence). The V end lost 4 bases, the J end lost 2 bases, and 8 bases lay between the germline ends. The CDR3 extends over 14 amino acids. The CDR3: CASSSGDTNEKLFF. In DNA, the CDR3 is TGTGCCAGTAGTAGCGGAGACACTAATGAAAAACTGTTTTTT.

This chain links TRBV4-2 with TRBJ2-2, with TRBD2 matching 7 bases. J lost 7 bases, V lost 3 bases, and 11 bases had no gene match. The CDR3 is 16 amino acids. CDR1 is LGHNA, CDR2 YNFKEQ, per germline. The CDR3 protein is CASSHPTGGVDGELFF. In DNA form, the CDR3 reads TGTGCCAGCAGCCACCCGACTGGGGGGGTTGACGGGGAGCTGTTTTTT.

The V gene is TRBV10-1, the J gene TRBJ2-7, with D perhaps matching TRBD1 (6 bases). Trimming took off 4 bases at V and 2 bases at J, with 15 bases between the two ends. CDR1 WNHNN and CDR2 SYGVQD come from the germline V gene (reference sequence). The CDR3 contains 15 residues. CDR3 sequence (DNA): TGCGCCAGCAGTGTGGAGAGTGAGGGGGCCTACGAGCAGTACTTC. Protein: CASSVESEGAYEQYF.

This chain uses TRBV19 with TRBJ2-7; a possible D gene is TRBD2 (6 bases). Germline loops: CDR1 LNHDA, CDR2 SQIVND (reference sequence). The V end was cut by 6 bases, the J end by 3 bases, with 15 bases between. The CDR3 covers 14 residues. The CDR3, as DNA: TGTGCCAGTAGCAGCGGAGGGTACGGCTACGAGCAGTACTTC. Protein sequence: CASSSGGYGYEQYF.

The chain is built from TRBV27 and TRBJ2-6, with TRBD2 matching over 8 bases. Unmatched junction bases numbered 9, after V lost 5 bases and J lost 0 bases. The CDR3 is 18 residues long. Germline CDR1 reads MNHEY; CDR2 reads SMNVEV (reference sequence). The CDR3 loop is CASSRNERGSSGANVLTF. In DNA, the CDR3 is TGTGCCAGCAGTCGTAATGAGCGGGGGAGCTCTGGGGCCAACGTCCTGACTTTC.

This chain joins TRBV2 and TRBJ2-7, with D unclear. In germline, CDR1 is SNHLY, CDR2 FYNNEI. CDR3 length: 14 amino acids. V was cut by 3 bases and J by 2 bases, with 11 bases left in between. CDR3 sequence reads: CASSDSLPAYEQYF. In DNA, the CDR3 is TGTGCCAGCAGTGATTCACTGCCTGCCTACGAGCAGTACTTC. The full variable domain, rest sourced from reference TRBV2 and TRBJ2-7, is EPEVTQTPSHQVTQMGQEVILRCVPISNHLYFYWYRQILGQKVEFLVSFYNNEISEKSEIFDDQFSVERPDGSNFTLKIRSTKLEDSAMYFCASSDSLPAYEQYFGPGTRLTVT.

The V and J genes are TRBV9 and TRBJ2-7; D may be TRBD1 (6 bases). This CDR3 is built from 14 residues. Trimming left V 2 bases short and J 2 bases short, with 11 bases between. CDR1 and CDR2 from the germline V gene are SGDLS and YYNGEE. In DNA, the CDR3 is TGTGCCAGCAGCGTGGTGGACAGCCCCTACGAGCAGTACTTC. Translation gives CASSVVDSPYEQYF. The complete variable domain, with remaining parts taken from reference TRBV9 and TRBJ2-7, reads DSGVTQTPKHLITATGQRVTLRCSPRSGDLSVYWYQQSLDQGLQFLIQYYNGEERAKGNILERFSAQQFPDLHSELNLSSLELGDSALYFCASSVVDSPYEQYFGPGTRLTVT.

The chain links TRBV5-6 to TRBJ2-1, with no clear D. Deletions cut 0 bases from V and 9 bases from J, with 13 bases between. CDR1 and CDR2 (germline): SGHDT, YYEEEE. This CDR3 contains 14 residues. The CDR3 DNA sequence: TGTGCCAGCAGCTTGGGGGCAGTCTTGGGTGAGCAGTTCTTC. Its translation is CASSLGAVLGEQFF.

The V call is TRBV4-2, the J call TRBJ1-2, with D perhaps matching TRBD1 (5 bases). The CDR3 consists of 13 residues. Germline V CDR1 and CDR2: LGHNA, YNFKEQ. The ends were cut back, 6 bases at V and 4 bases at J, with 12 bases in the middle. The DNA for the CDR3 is TGTGCCAGCAGGGGGACTGAGACCTATGGCTACACCTTC. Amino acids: CASRGTETYGYTF.

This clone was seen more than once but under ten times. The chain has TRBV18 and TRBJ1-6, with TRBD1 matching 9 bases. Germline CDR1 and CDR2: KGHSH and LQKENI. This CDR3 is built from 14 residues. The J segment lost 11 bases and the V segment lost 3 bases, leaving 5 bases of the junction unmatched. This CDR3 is CASSPTGGETPLHF. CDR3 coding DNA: TGTGCCAGCTCACCCACAGGGGGCGAAACACCCCTCCACTTT.

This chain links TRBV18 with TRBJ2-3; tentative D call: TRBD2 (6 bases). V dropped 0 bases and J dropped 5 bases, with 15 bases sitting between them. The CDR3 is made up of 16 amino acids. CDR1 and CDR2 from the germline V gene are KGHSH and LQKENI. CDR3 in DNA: TGTGCCAGCTCACCACCCCTCAGCGGGCAAGAAGATACGCAGTATTTT. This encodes CASSPPLSGQEDTQYF.

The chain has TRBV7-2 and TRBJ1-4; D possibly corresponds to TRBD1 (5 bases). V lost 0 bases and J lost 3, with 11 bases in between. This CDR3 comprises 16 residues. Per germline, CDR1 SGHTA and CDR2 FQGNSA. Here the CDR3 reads CASSLAPGAANEKLFF. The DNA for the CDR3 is TGTGCCAGCAGCTTAGCACCTGGGGCTGCTAATGAAAAACTGTTTTTT.

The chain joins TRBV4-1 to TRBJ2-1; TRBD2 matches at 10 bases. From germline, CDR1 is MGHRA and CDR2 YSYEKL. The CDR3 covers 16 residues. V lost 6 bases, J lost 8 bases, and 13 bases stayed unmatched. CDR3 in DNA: TGCGCCAGCAGTCCGCCGGCTAGCGGGAGATGGTATGAGCAGTTCTTC. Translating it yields CASSPPASGRWYEQFF.

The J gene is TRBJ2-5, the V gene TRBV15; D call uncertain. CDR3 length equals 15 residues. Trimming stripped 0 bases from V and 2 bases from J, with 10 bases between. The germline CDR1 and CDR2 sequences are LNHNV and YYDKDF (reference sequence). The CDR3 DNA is TGTGCCACCAGCAGAGATCTTGGTAGTCAAGAGACCCAGTACTTC. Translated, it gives CATSRDLGSQETQYF.